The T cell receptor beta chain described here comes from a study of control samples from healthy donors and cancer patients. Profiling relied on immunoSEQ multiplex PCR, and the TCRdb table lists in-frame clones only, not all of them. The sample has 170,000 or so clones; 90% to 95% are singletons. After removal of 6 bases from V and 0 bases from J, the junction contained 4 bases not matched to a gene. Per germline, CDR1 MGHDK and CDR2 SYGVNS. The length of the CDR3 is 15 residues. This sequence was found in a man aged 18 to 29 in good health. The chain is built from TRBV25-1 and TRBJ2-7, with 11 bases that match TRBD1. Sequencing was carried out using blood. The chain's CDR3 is CASSVGQGGSYEQYF. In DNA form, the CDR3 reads TGTGCCAGCAGCGTGGGACAGGGGGGCTCCTACGAGCAGTACTTC.